Listed below are T cell receptor beta chains from one sample, sequenced in a study of blood T cell repertoires in COVID-19. Sequencing was performed with immunoSEQ multiplex PCR; in TCRdb, only in-frame clones are kept and a portion is missing. The repertoire includes some 220,000 clones, 84% of them detected once, and about 8.9% sits in the top ten. The sample consisted of peripheral blood. These receptors were collected from a man aged 50 to 59 with active or convalescent COVID-19. The CDR3 runs from the conserved cysteine through the conserved F or W. The D gene is left open where the match is weak. Only part of the rows carry a size: once, few, many, or a class if the clone is expanded.

abundance,j_gene,v_gene,d_gene,CDR3nt,CDR3aa
NA,TRBJ2-3,TRBV11-2,TRBD2,TGTGCCAGCAGCTTAGATTCCGCTAGCGGGGCCCGCACAGATACGCAGTATTTT,CASSLDSASGARTDTQYF
NA,TRBJ1-1,TRBV28,NA,TGTGCCAGCAGTTTGTGGGGGAGGGAAGCTTTCTTT,CASSLWGREAFF
NA,TRBJ2-5,TRBV6-5,TRBD1,TGTGCCAGTCGACAGGGGGAGACCCAGTACTTC,CASRQGETQYF
once,TRBJ2-3,TRBV7-2,TRBD1,TGTGCCAGCAGCCCGCCGGGACAGGTTACAGATACGCAGTATTTT,CASSPPGQVTDTQYF
NA,TRBJ1-2,TRBV6-2/TRBV6-3,TRBD1,TGTGCCAGCAGTTACAGGGGGCCCTCGGGCTACACCTTC,CASSYRGPSGYTF
few,TRBJ2-7,TRBV28,NA,TGTGCCAGCAGTTTCCAGAACTACGAGCAGTACTTC,CASSFQNYEQYF
NA,TRBJ1-1,TRBV19,TRBD1,TGTGCCAGTAGTATTACAGGGGCGGACGAAGCTTTCTTT,CASSITGADEAFF
NA,TRBJ2-1,TRBV4-2,TRBD1,TGTGCCAGCAGCCAAGTGGTGGCGACAGGGGTATTCCCGAGCTCCTACAATGAGCAGTTCTTC,CASSQVVATGVFPSSYNEQFF
NA,TRBJ2-1,TRBV5-1,NA,TGCGCCAGCAGCTTCTCCCTAACGAGTTACAATGAGCAGTTCTTC,CASSFSLTSYNEQFF
NA,TRBJ2-2,TRBV7-6,TRBD2,TGTGCCAGCAGCTTAAGGCCTAGCGGGGACACCGGGGAGCTGTTTTTT,CASSLRPSGDTGELFF
NA,TRBJ1-5,TRBV7-2,TRBD1,TGTGCCAGCAGCTTAAGAACAGGGGGCGCAAGGCAGCCCCAGCATTTT,CASSLRTGGARQPQHF
NA,TRBJ2-7,TRBV5-1,NA,TGCGCCAGCAGCGCGGGACGTGCCCTCTCCTACGAGCAGTACTTC,CASSAGRALSYEQYF
NA,TRBJ1-2,TRBV7-3,NA,TGTGCCAGCAGCCAACAGGGAGATTATGGCTACACCTTC,CASSQQGDYGYTF
NA,TRBJ1-3,TRBV9,NA,TGTGCCAGCAGCCCAGGTAGCTCTGGAAACACCATATATTTT,CASSPGSSGNTIYF
NA,TRBJ1-1,TRBV5-1,NA,TGCGCCAGCAGCTCCGGACAGAACACTGAAGCTTTCTTT,CASSSGQNTEAFF